These T cell receptor beta chains were read from a single sample in a study of shared clonotypes between healthy human individuals. Profiling relied on immunoSEQ multiplex PCR, and the TCRdb table lists in-frame clones only, not all of them. The table shows about 530,000 clones, with over 60% occurring only once. What was sequenced was PBMCs. These receptors came from a woman aged 40 to 49 in good health. Some clones in this sample may be carry-over from other donors' samples. Each CDR3 is given with its conserved first and last residue. A D gene is named only where the DNA matches it firmly. For some rows the clone size is stated as once, few or many, or as a class when expanded; others skip it.

NA | TRBJ2-5 | NA | TRBV2 | TGTGCCAGCAGTGGGGGTAACCCTCGGGGTCGAGAGACCCAGTACTTC | CASSGGNPRGRETQYF
NA | TRBJ2-5 | NA | TRBV14 | TGTGCCAGCAGCCAAGATCGAGCTCAAGAGACCCAGTACTTC | CASSQDRAQETQYF
NA | TRBJ2-5 | NA | TRBV21-1 | TGTGCCAGCAGCCCCCCTCCGACAGGAAGAGAGACCCAGTACTTC | CASSPPPTGRETQYF
NA | TRBJ2-3 | NA | TRBV6-8 | TGTGCCAGCACCTCCCCGGGGCCTACAGATACGCAGTATTTT | CASTSPGPTDTQYF
TRBD2 | TRBJ2-1 | NA | TRBV7-3 | TGTGCCAGCAGCCGCACTAGCGGGAGTTTGTACAATGAGCAGTTCTTC | CASSRTSGSLYNEQFF
NA | TRBJ1-1 | NA | TRBV7-9 | TGTGCCAGCAGGGGTCCGGTCGGGGGGCTAAACACTGAAGCTTTCTTT | CASRGPVGGLNTEAFF
NA | TRBJ2-7 | NA | TRBV7-7 | TGTGCCAGCAGCAAAGGGACTTCCTACGAGCAGTACTTC | CASSKGTSYEQYF
TRBD2 | TRBJ2-1 | many | TRBV7-2 | TGTGCCAGCAGCTTACTAGCGGGAACGACCTACAATGAGCAGTTCTTC | CASSLLAGTTYNEQFF
NA | TRBJ2-7 | NA | TRBV11-2 | TGTGCCAGCAGCCCGCTCGACTACGAGCAGTACTTC | CASSPLDYEQYF
TRBD1 | TRBJ1-2 | NA | TRBV29-1 | TGCAGCGTAATGGACAGGAACTATGGCTACACCTTC | CSVMDRNYGYTF
NA | TRBJ1-2 | NA | TRBV2 | TGTGCCAGCAAAGGGATAGGGGCCTATGGCTACACCTTC | CASKGIGAYGYTF
NA | TRBJ1-1 | NA | TRBV25-1 | TGTGCCAGCAGCAGGCGGGGAACTGAAGCTTTCTTT | CASSRRGTEAFF
NA | TRBJ2-4 | NA | TRBV5-5 | TGTGCCAGCAGCTTCTTTGGGACCCCAGGGGACATTCAGTACTTC | CASSFFGTPGDIQYF
TRBD2 | TRBJ2-2 | NA | TRBV10-1 | TGCGCCAGCAGTGAAAGGGGGCTAGCGGGAGGCCGGGGCACCGGGGAGCTGTTTTTT | CASSERGLAGGRGTGELFF
NA | TRBJ1-4 | NA | TRBV4-3 | TGCGCCAGCAGCCAAGATTGGCCAGGGACTTTTGAAAAACTGTTTTTT | CASSQDWPGTFEKLFF
NA | TRBJ1-4 | NA | TRBV5-3 | TGTGCCAGAAGCTTGAATCTCCGGGACACGAATGAAAAACTGTTTTTT | CARSLNLRDTNEKLFF
NA | TRBJ1-4 | NA | TRBV28 | TGTGCCAGCAGTCCCCCCGTTGAAAAACTGTTTTTT | CASSPPVEKLFF
TRBD1 | TRBJ2-1 | NA | TRBV19 | TGTGCCAGTAGTACCCCCAAGGACAGGGGGTTAAATGAGCAGTTCTTC | CASSTPKDRGLNEQFF
TRBD1 | TRBJ1-1 | NA | TRBV19 | TGTGCCAGTAGTCTCCGGACAGGCGGCACTGAAGCTTTCTTT | CASSLRTGGTEAFF
NA | TRBJ2-7 | few | TRBV11-2 | TGTGCCAGCAGCTCCATGGGCCGGGACCCCAAAACCGAGCAGTACTTC | CASSSMGRDPKTEQYF
TRBD1 | TRBJ1-1 | few | TRBV29-1 | TGCAGCGTTGGGGGACAGCTGAACACTGAAGCTTTCTTT | CSVGGQLNTEAFF
NA | TRBJ2-5 | many | TRBV4-2 | TGTGCCAGCAGCGACCCGGGGGAGACCCAGTACTTC | CASSDPGETQYF
NA | TRBJ1-3 | NA | TRBV19 | TGTGCCAGTAGTACCGCAGATAACTCTGGAAACACCATATATTTT | CASSTADNSGNTIYF
NA | TRBJ2-1 | NA | TRBV7-3 | TGTGCCAGCAGCTCGACAGCCACGGCCCAGCAGTTCTTC | CASSSTATAQQFF
NA | TRBJ1-1 | NA | TRBV5-5 | TGTGCCAGCAGCTTGGGACCGGACTCGGCTGAAGCTTTCTTT | CASSLGPDSAEAFF
NA | TRBJ2-1 | NA | TRBV5-4 | TGTGCCAGCAGCCAGGGGGGGGTAGAGATTGACAATGAGCAGTTCTTC | CASSQGGVEIDNEQFF
TRBD2 | TRBJ2-1 | NA | TRBV7-8 | TGTGCCAGCAGCTTAGTTTGGCGGGAGTTACACAATGAGCAGTTCTTC | CASSLVWRELHNEQFF
TRBD2 | TRBJ2-7 | once | TRBV28 | TGTGCCAGCAGTCCTAGCGGGATGAGCCCCTACGAGCAGTACTTC | CASSPSGMSPYEQYF
NA | TRBJ1-1 | few | TRBV5-1 | TGCGCCAGCAGCTTGGCGGAGTGGGGCACTGAAGCTTTCTTT | CASSLAEWGTEAFF
TRBD2 | TRBJ2-1 | NA | TRBV2 | TGTGCCAGCAGTCGACTAGCGGCATACAATGAGCAGTTCTTC | CASSRLAAYNEQFF
NA | TRBJ2-3 | few | TRBV21-1 | TGTGCCAGCAGCAAAGGTACCCCTCGGCGCACAGATACGCAGTATTTT | CASSKGTPRRTDTQYF
TRBD1 | TRBJ2-5 | NA | TRBV19 | TGTGCCAGTAGTGTCACAGGGGGTGGACAGACCCAGTACTTC | CASSVTGGGQTQYF
TRBD2 | TRBJ2-3 | NA | TRBV5-8 | TGTGCCAGCAGCCCCGGGACTAGCGGGAGACGGGATACGCAGTATTTT | CASSPGTSGRRDTQYF